This passage covers 24 T cell receptor beta chains from one sample sequenced in a study of T cells after yellow fever vaccination. Each CDR3 protein gets one entry after TCRdb re-called the 5' RACE reads with MiXCR. The profile shows around 100,000 distinct CDR3 sequences, 8.4% of them singletons. The sample consisted of CD8+ T cells sorted from PBMCs, taken 45 days after the yellow fever booster vaccination. These receptors were obtained from a man aged 25-40 years who received the YFV17D yellow fever vaccine.

This clonotype has ten or more counts. The chain links TRBV4-3 to TRBJ2-7; perhaps TRBD1 as D (5 bases). The CDR3 loop spans 14 amino acids. In germline, CDR1 is LGHNA, CDR2 YSLEER. Trimming stripped 1 base from V and 1 base from J, with 8 bases between. The CDR3 DNA sequence: TGCGCCAGCAGCCAAGGAAGGGGATCCTACGAGCAGTACTTC. This gives the protein CASSQGRGSYEQYF.

CDR3 DNA sequence: TGTGCCAGTAGTCTCCTCGGGGGCTACAATGAGCAGTTCTTC. It encodes CASSLLGGYNEQFF. The chain couples TRBV19 to TRBJ2-1; TRBD2 is a possible D gene (6 bases). Between the trimmed V and J ends, which lost 5 bases and 3 bases, there was a span of 11 bases. The CDR3 length is 14 residues. Germline CDR1 LNHDA, CDR2 SQIVND (reference sequence).

In this sample, this clonotype turned up many times. The junction differs from germline at one of its ends, possibly a read error. This chain joins TRBV7-2 and TRBJ2-1; TRBD2 matches 8 bases. The germline CDR1 and CDR2 sequences are SGHTA and FQGNSA. This CDR3 has 12 residues. The CDR3 bases are TGTGCCAGCAGCTTAGGGACTAGCTTTTTCCTCTTC. Residues: CASSLGTSFFLF.

This clonotype was picked up many times. V and J are TRBV7-2 and TRBJ1-5; D is undetermined. CDR1 is SGHTA, CDR2 FQGNSA, per germline. The CDR3 totals 12 residues. V lost 6 bases and J lost 4, with 7 bases in between. CDR3 DNA: TGTGCCAGCAGGTCGGGGAATCAGCCCCAGCATTTT. It specifies CASRSGNQPQHF.

This clonotype was observed many times. The V gene is TRBV5-1, the J gene TRBJ2-1; D may be TRBD2 (6 bases). V gave up 5 bases and J gave up 8 bases, with 14 bases separating them. The germline CDR1 and CDR2 sequences are SGHRS and YFSETQ. The CDR3 covers 13 residues. The CDR3 spells CASSRGGNDEQFF. CDR3 DNA sequence: TGCGCCAGCAGTAGGGGCGGGAACGATGAGCAGTTCTTC.

In its sample, this clonotype was seen once. A much larger clone sits a single nucleotide away, making a read error possible. The J gene is TRBJ2-5, the V gene TRBV5-4, with TRBD2 matching over 9 bases. Germline V gene sequence: CDR1 SGHNT, CDR2 YYREEE (reference sequence). The CDR3 length is 16 residues. J gave up 5 bases and V 4 bases, and 12 bases lay outside the gene matches. This chain's CDR3 is CASSPSLAGDHETQYF. The CDR3 bases are TGTGCCAGCAGCCCCAGTTTAGCGGGAGATCATGAGACCCAGTACTTC.

Many counts were recorded for this clonotype. The gene calls are TRBV10-3 and TRBJ2-1; D gene uncertain. V lost 4 bases, J lost 8 bases, and 9 bases lay in between. The CDR3 runs to 12 residues. Germline values: CDR1 ENHRY, CDR2 SYGVKD. This CDR3 reads CAISVVQDEQFF. The CDR3 region has the DNA TGTGCCATCAGTGTTGTCCAGGATGAGCAGTTCTTC.

J is TRBJ2-3 and V is TRBV28; TRBD2 matches 9 bases. CDR1 MDHEN and CDR2 SYDVKM come from the germline V gene. The CDR3 length is 15 residues. V lost 7 bases and J lost 4; bases outside the gene matches: 9. The CDR3 protein is CASMDSGSLSDTQYF. The DNA of the CDR3 is TGTGCCAGCATGGATAGCGGGAGCTTATCAGATACGCAGTATTTT.

This clonotype was counted between two and nine times. The V call is TRBV4-2, the J call TRBJ2-1; 8 bases are a match to TRBD2. After removal of 0 bases from V and 8 bases from J, the junction contained 12 bases not matched to a gene. CDR1 is LGHNA and CDR2 is YNFKEQ in the germline V gene. The CDR3 has 17 residues. The DNA for the CDR3 is TGTGCCAGCAGCCAAGATCTCCTGGGACTAGGTTCCCATGAGCAGTTCTTC. It encodes CASSQDLLGLGSHEQFF.

This clonotype was recorded many times. This rearrangement joins TRBV12-3 or TRBV12-4 to TRBJ2-3, with D perhaps matching TRBD2 (5 bases). The V and J ends lost 5 bases and 3 bases respectively, with 18 bases between them. The CDR3 runs 16 residues. CDR3 residues: CASSPSRGPVTDTQYF. CDR3 nucleotides: TGTGCCAGCAGTCCCTCTCGAGGGCCGGTGACAGATACGCAGTATTTT.

This clonotype was found many times. The gene calls are TRBV12-3 or TRBV12-4 and TRBJ2-1; D assignment may be TRBD1 or TRBD2 (6 bases each). V was clipped by 7 bases and J by 4 bases, with 14 bases between them. The CDR3 length is 14 residues. The CDR3 nucleotides are TGTGCCAGCAAAAATAGCGGACAGTACAATGAGCAGTTCTTC. Translation: CASKNSGQYNEQFF.

The sample holds many counts of this clonotype. The chain joins TRBV20-1 to TRBJ2-7; D unclear. The germline V and J ends were trimmed by 2 bases and 7 bases, with 15 bases remaining between them. Germline lookup yields CDR1 DFQATT and CDR2 SNEGSKA (reference sequence). The CDR3 has 13 amino acids. CDR3 loop: CSARRTVAGEQYF. The CDR3 DNA sequence: TGCAGTGCTAGACGTACAGTCGCCGGGGAGCAGTACTTC.

This clonotype occurred many times. The chain has TRBV11-2 and TRBJ2-7, with TRBD2 identical over 9 bases. J gave up 4 bases and V 2 bases, and 9 bases lay outside the gene matches. The CDR3 loop spans 16 amino acids. Germline V gene sequence: CDR1 SGHAT, CDR2 FQNNGV. CDR3 nucleotide sequence: TGTGCCAGCAGCTTACACACTAGCGGGCCGAGGTACGAGCAGTACTTC. The encoded protein is CASSLHTSGPRYEQYF.

This clonotype has a single count. The chain's CDR3 is CASMGYAYEQYF. The CDR3 coding sequence is TGCGCCAGCATGGGGTACGCCTACGAGCAGTACTTC. The rearrangement uses TRBV5-1 and TRBJ2-7; D unclear. Trimming cost V 6 bases and J 2 bases, with 9 bases left between them. The CDR3 is made up of 12 amino acids. Germline V CDR1 and CDR2: SGHRS, YFSETQ.

This clonotype has a count of ten or more. The chain uses TRBV12-3 or TRBV12-4 and TRBJ2-7; 7 bases are a match to TRBD1. The CDR3 loop spans 14 amino acids. With 6 bases clipped from V and 2 bases from J, the junction kept 7 bases outside the gene matches. CDR3 sequence reads: CASSLTGLTYEQYF. The CDR3 DNA reads TGTGCCAGCAGCTTGACAGGGCTAACCTACGAGCAGTACTTC.

The table lists this clonotype with a few counts. This chain joins TRBV30 and TRBJ2-2; D is undetermined. Trimming left V 3 bases short and J 2 bases short, with 1 base between. The germline gives CDR1 GTSNPN, CDR2 SVGIG (reference sequence). The CDR3 runs to 11 residues. The DNA of the CDR3 is TGTGCCTGGAGAAACACCGGGGAGCTGTTTTTT. Translating gives CAWRNTGELFF.

Ten or more counts support this clonotype. The chain recombines TRBV20-1 with TRBJ2-3; no firm D call. The CDR3 spans 14 residues. Per the germline V gene, CDR1 is DFQATT and CDR2 is SNEGSKA (reference sequence). V dropped 3 bases and J dropped 2 bases, with 12 bases sitting between them. The CDR3 DNA reads TGCAGTGCTAGTGGGCCAAACGCCACAGATACGCAGTATTTT. Its protein is CSASGPNATDTQYF.

This clonotype was seen a few times. For the CDR3, the DNA is TGTGCCAGCAGCTTCGCGGGGGCTGGGGCCAACGTCCTGACTTTC. Amino acids: CASSFAGAGANVLTF. The chain joins TRBV7-3 to TRBJ2-6; 7 nucleotides line up with TRBD2. The CDR3 has 15 amino acids. CDR1 is SGHTA and CDR2 is FQGTGA in the germline V gene. Germline trimming cut 3 bases from V and 2 bases from J; bases unmatched to any gene: 1.

This clonotype was seen at least ten times. V and J are TRBV15 and TRBJ2-7; TRBD1 matches at 9 bases. Looked up from germline, CDR1 is LNHNV and CDR2 is YYDKDF (reference sequence). V trimming: 5 bases; J trimming: 7 bases; junction bases outside the gene matches: 9. The CDR3 has 14 residues. CDR3 DNA sequence: TGTGCCACCAGCCGGTGGACAGGGGATGATGAGCAGTACTTC. This sequence encodes CATSRWTGDDEQYF.

This clonotype was seen ten or more times. The CDR3 DNA reads TGCGCCAGCAGCTTTCCTCTAGCGGGAGAGGGGTACAATGAGCAGTTCTTC. Residues: CASSFPLAGEGYNEQFF. This sequence joins TRBV5-1 and TRBJ2-1; 10 bases align to TRBD2. V dropped 2 bases and J dropped 4; count of bases not matched to a gene: 9. The V gene's germline CDR1 is SGHRS and CDR2 YFSETQ. The CDR3 loop spans 17 amino acids.

The chain joins TRBV18 to TRBJ2-2; 10 bases map to TRBD2. Germline CDR1 reads KGHSH; CDR2 reads LQKENI. V lost 8 bases and J lost 1; bases outside the gene matches: 10. There are 17 residues in the CDR3. Written as DNA, the CDR3 is TGTGCCAGCAGCCGCTATAGGACTAGCGGGAACACCGGGGAGCTGTTTTTT. Translating gives CASSRYRTSGNTGELFF.

This clonotype came up many times. J is TRBJ2-7 and V is TRBV4-1, with TRBD1 as a possible D gene (5 bases). The CDR3 consists of 15 residues. Trimming removed 0 bases at V and 7 bases at J, with 16 bases between. The germline gives CDR1 MGHRA, CDR2 YSYEKL. The CDR3 region has the DNA TGCGCCAGCAGCCAAGATACGGGCAGGGTCATGGAGCAGTACTTC. This translates into CASSQDTGRVMEQYF.

The chain has TRBV5-6 and TRBJ1-1; no definite D call. CDR1 SGHDT and CDR2 YYEEEE come from the germline V gene. Trimming pared 1 base from V and 4 bases from J, leaving 8 bases between. The CDR3 sequence is 13 residues long. CDR3 DNA sequence: TGTGCCAGCAGCTTGCAAGGGAGCACTGAAGCTTTCTTT. This sequence encodes CASSLQGSTEAFF. The whole variable domain, filled in from reference TRBV5-6 and TRBJ1-1, reads DAGVTQSPTHLIKTRGQQVTLRCSPKSGHDTVSWYQQALGQGPQFIFQYYEEEERQRGNFPDRFSGHQFPNYSSELNVNALLLGDSALYLCASSLQGSTEAFFGQGTRLTVV.

This clonotype was picked up many times. V usage is TRBV5-6 and J usage is TRBJ2-3; D is perhaps TRBD2 (6 bases). With 1 base removed from V and 2 bases from J, the gap between germline ends came to 11 bases. Germline assignment: CDR1 SGHDT and CDR2 YYEEEE. The CDR3 has 15 residues. CDR3 residues: CASSLRRVYTDTQYF. In DNA form, the CDR3 reads TGTGCCAGCAGCTTGAGGAGGGTTTACACAGATACGCAGTATTTT. Full variable domain (missing parts from reference TRBV5-6 and TRBJ2-3): DAGVTQSPTHLIKTRGQQVTLRCSPKSGHDTVSWYQQALGQGPQFIFQYYEEEERQRGNFPDRFSGHQFPNYSSELNVNALLLGDSALYLCASSLRRVYTDTQYFGPGTRLTVL.